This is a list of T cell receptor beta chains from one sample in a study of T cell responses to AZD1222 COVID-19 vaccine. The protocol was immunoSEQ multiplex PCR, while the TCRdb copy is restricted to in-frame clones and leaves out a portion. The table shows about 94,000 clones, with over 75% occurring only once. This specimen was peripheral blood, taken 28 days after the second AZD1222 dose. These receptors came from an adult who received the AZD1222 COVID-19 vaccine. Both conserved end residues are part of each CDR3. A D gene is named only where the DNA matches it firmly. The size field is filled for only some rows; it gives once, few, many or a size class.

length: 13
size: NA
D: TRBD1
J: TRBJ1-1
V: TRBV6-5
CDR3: CATYSGGNTEAFF
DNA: TGTGCCACCTACTCAGGGGGAAACACTGAAGCTTTCTTT

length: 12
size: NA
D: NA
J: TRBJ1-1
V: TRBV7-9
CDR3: CASSFGLSEAFF
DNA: TGTGCCAGCAGCTTTGGCCTAAGTGAAGCTTTCTTT

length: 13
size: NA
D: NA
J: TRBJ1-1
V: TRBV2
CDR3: CASRIGQNTEAFF
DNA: TGTGCCAGCAGGATTGGACAGAACACTGAAGCTTTCTTT

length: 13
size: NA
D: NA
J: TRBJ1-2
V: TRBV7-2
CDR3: CASSLANNYGYTF
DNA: TGTGCCAGCAGCTTAGCCAATAACTATGGCTACACCTTC

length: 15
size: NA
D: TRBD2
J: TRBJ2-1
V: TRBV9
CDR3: CASSVSGGVNNEQFF
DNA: TGTGCCAGCAGCGTAAGCGGGGGGGTTAACAATGAGCAGTTCTTC

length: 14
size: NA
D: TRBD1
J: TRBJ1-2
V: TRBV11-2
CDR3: CASSLGTGAYGYTF
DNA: TGTGCCAGCAGCTTAGGGACAGGGGCCTATGGCTACACCTTC

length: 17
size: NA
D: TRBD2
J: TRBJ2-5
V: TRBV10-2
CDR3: CASSELGSGITQETQYF
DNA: TGCGCCAGCAGTGAGTTGGGTAGCGGGATCACACAAGAGACCCAGTACTTC

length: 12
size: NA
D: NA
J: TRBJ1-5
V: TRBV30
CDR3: CAWSGGGQPQHF
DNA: TGTGCCTGGAGTGGGGGAGGTCAGCCCCAGCATTTT

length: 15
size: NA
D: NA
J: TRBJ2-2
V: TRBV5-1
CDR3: CASSWDGANTGELFF
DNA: TGCGCCAGCAGCTGGGACGGAGCGAACACCGGGGAGCTGTTTTTT

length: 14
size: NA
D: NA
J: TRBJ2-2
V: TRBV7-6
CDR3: CASSLGASTGELFF
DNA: TGTGCCAGCAGCTTAGGGGCTAGCACCGGGGAGCTGTTTTTT

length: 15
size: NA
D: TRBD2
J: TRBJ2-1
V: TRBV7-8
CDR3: CASSPTGGLAREQFF
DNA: TGTGCCAGCAGCCCCACCGGTGGACTAGCGCGTGAGCAGTTCTTC

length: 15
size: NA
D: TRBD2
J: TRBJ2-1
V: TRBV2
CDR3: CASTLLAGGPSEQFF
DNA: TGTGCCAGCACCTTACTAGCGGGGGGTCCCAGTGAGCAGTTCTTC

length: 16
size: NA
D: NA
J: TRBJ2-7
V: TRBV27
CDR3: CASSQKMRELPYEQYF
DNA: TGTGCCAGCAGTCAAAAAATGCGGGAACTGCCCTACGAGCAGTACTTC

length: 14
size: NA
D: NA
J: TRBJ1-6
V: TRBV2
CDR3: CASSPERANSPLHF
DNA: TGTGCCAGCAGTCCCGAGCGGGCCAATTCACCCCTCCACTTT

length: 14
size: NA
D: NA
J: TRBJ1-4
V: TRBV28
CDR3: CASYPGGSREKLFF
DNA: TGTGCCAGCTACCCGGGGGGGTCCCGAGAGAAACTGTTTTTT

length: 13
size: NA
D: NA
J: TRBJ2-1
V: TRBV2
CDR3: CASSSKEYNEQFF
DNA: TGTGCCAGCAGTTCAAAGGAATACAATGAGCAGTTCTTC

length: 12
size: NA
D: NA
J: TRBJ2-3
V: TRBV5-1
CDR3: CASSLQGDTQYF
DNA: TGCGCCAGCAGCTTGCAGGGAGATACGCAGTATTTT

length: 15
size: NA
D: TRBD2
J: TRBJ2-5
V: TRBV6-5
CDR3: CASSIALAGLETQYF
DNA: TGTGCCAGCAGTATCGCACTAGCGGGGCTTGAGACCCAGTACTTC

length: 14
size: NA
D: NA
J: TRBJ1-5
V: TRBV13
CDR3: CASSLGQNDQPQHF
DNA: TGTGCCAGCAGCTTAGGACAGAACGATCAGCCCCAGCATTTT

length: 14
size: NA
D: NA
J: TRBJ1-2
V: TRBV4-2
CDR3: CASSQATVNYGYTF
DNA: TGTGCCAGCAGCCAAGCGACAGTTAACTATGGCTACACCTTC

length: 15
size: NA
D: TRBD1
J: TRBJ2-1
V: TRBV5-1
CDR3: CASSHSGTGNNEQFF
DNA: TGCGCCAGCAGCCATTCCGGGACAGGGAACAATGAGCAGTTCTTC

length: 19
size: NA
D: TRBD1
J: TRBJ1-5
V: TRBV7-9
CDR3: CASSPRDRVWARSNQPQHF
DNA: TGTGCCAGCAGCCCCAGGGACAGGGTATGGGCTAGGAGCAATCAGCCCCAGCATTTT

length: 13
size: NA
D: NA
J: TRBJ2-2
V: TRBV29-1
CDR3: CSVGDSPSGELFF
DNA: TGCAGCGTGGGGGACTCCCCGAGTGGGGAGCTGTTTTTT

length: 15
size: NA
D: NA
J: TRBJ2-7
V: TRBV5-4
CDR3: CASSLGGTTSYEQYF
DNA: TGTGCCAGCAGCTTGGGGGGAACGACTTCCTACGAGCAGTACTTC

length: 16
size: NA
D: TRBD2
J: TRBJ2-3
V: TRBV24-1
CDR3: CATSETSGRLTDTQYF
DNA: TGTGCCACCAGTGAGACTAGCGGGAGGTTGACAGATACGCAGTATTTT

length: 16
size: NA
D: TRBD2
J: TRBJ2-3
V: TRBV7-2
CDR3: CASSLASGGATDTQYF
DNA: TGTGCCAGCAGCTTAGCGAGCGGGGGGGCCACAGATACGCAGTATTTT

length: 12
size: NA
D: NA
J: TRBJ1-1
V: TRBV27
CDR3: CASSSYRERAFF
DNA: TGTGCCAGCAGTTCCTACAGGGAAAGAGCTTTCTTT

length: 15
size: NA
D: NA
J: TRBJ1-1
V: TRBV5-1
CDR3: CASSLAAGEYTEAFF
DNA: TGCGCCAGCAGCTTGGCAGCCGGAGAGTACACTGAAGCTTTCTTT

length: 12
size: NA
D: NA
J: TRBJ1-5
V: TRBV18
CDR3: CATRTENQPQHF
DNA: TGTGCCACCCGTACAGAAAATCAGCCCCAGCATTTT

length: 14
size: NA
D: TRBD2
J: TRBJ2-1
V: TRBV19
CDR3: CASSTLAGVTEQFF
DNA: TGTGCCAGTAGCACACTAGCGGGGGTCACTGAGCAGTTCTTC

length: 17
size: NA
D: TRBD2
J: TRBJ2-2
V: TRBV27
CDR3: CASSLNGVAGHVGELFF
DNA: TGTGCCAGCAGTTTAAACGGAGTAGCGGGACATGTCGGGGAGCTGTTTTTT

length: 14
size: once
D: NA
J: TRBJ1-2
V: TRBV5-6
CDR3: CASSLAGAESGYTF
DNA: TGTGCCAGCAGCTTGGCGGGGGCGGAGTCGGGCTACACCTTC

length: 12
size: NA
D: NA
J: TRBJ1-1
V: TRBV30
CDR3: CAWDREGTEAFF
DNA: TGTGCCTGGGATAGGGAGGGCACTGAAGCTTTCTTT

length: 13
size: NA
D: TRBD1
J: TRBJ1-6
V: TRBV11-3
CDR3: CASRDRNNSPLHF
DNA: TGTGCCAGCCGGGACAGGAATAATTCACCCCTCCACTTT

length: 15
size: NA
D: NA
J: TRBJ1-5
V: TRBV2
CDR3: CASSVEGTGNQPQHF
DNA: TGTGCCAGCAGTGTAGAGGGAACGGGCAATCAGCCCCAGCATTTT

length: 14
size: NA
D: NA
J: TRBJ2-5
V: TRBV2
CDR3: CASSIGTLKETQYF
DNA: TGTGCCAGCAGTATAGGGACGTTGAAAGAGACCCAGTACTTC

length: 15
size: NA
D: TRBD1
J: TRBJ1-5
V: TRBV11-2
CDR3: CASSLEGQGFQPQHF
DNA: TGTGCCAGCAGCTTAGAGGGACAGGGATTCCAGCCCCAGCATTTT

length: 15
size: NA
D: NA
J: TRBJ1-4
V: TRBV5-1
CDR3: CASSLEKRSNEKLFF
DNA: TGCGCCAGCAGCTTAGAGAAGAGATCTAATGAAAAACTGTTTTTT

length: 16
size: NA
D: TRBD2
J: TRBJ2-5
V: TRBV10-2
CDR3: CASSQRAGLAKETQYF
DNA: TGCGCCAGCAGCCAGAGGGCGGGACTAGCGAAAGAGACCCAGTACTTC

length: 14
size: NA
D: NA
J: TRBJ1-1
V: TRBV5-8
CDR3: CASSLGQAGSEAFF
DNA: TGTGCCAGCAGCTTGGGACAGGCTGGCTCTGAAGCTTTCTTT

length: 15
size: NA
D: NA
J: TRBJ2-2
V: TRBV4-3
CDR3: CASSQELGNTGELFF
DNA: TGCGCCAGCAGCCAAGAACTGGGGAACACCGGGGAGCTGTTTTTT

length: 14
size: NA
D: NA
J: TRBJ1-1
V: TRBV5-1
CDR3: CASSHNQGNTEAFF
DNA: TGCGCCAGCAGCCATAACCAGGGTAACACTGAAGCTTTCTTT

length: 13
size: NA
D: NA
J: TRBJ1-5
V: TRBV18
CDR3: CASSPPGLGAQHF
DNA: TGTGCCAGCTCACCACCGGGATTAGGTGCCCAGCATTTT

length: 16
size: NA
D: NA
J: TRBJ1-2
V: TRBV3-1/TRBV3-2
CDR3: CASSQDSLTSPGGYTF
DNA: TGTGCCAGCAGCCAAGATTCCTTGACAAGCCCGGGGGGCTACACCTTC

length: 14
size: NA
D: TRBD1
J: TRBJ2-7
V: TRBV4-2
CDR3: CASSQETGFYEQYF
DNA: TGTGCCAGCAGCCAAGAGACAGGGTTCTACGAGCAGTACTTC

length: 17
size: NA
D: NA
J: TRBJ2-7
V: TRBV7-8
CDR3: CASSFGVVVRQLDEQYF
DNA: TGTGCCAGCAGCTTCGGGGTAGTGGTGAGGCAACTCGACGAGCAGTACTTC

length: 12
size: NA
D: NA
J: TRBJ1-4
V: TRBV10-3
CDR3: CAISENDEKLFF
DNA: TGTGCCATCAGTGAAAATGATGAAAAACTGTTTTTT

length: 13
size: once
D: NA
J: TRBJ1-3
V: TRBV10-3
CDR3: CAISGSRGNTIYF
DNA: TGTGCCATCAGTGGAAGTAGGGGAAACACCATATATTTT

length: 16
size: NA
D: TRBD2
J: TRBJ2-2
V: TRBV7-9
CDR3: CASSLKGLAHTGELFF
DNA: TGTGCCAGCAGTTTAAAGGGACTAGCTCACACCGGGGAGCTGTTTTTT

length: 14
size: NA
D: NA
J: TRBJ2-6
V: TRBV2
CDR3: CASSAVSGANVLTF
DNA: TGTGCCAGCAGTGCGGTCTCTGGGGCCAACGTCCTGACTTTC

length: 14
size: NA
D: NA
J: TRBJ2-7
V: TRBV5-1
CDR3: CASSAGQTSYEQYF
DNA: TGCGCCAGCAGCGCGGGACAGACCTCCTACGAGCAGTACTTC

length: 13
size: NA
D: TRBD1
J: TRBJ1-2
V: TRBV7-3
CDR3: CASSLDRGAGYTF
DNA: TGTGCCAGCAGCTTAGACAGGGGAGCGGGCTACACCTTC

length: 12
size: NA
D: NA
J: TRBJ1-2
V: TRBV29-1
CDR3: CSDIRGNYGYTF
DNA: TGCAGCGACATTCGGGGTAACTATGGCTACACCTTC

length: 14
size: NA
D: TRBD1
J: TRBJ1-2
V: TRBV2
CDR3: CASSSRDRVGGYTF
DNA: TGTGCCAGCAGTAGCCGGGACAGGGTAGGTGGCTACACCTTC

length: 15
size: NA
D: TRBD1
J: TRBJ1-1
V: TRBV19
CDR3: CASSLSTGGVTEAFF
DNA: TGTGCCAGTAGTTTATCGACAGGGGGCGTTACTGAAGCTTTCTTT

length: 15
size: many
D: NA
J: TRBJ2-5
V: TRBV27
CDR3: CASSGGPEIQETQYF
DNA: TGTGCCAGCAGTGGTGGCCCTGAGATCCAAGAGACCCAGTACTTC

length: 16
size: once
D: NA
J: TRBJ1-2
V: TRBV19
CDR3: CASSIPTGGQGNGYTF
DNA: TGTGCCAGTAGTATACCCACCGGTGGGCAGGGCAATGGCTACACCTTC

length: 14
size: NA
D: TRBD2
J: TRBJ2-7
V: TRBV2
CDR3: CASISGRRGYEQYF
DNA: TGTGCCAGCATAAGCGGGAGACGTGGCTACGAGCAGTACTTC

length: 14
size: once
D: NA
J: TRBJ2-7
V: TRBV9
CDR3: CASSVGKLEYEQYF
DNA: TGTGCCAGCAGCGTAGGCAAATTGGAGTACGAGCAGTACTTC

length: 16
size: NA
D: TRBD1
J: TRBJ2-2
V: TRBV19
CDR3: CASRNRQGANTGELFF
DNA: TGTGCCAGTAGAAACCGACAGGGGGCGAACACCGGGGAGCTGTTTTTT